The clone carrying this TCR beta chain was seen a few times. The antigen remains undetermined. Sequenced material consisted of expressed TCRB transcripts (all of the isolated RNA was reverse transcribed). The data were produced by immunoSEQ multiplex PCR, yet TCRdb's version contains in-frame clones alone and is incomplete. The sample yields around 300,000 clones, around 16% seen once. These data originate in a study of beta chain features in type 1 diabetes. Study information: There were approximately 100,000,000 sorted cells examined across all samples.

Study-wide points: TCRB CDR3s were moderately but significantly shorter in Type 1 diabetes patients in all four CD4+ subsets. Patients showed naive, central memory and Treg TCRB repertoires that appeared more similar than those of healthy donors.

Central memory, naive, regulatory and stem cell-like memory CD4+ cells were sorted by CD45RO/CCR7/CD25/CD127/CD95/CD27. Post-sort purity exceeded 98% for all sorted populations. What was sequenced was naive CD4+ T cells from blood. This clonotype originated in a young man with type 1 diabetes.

For the CDR3, the DNA is TGTGCCAGCTCACCCGACTGGGGGGAGGACATTCAGTACTTC. Protein product: CASSPDWGEDIQYF. J is TRBJ2-4 and V is TRBV18; weak D call: TRBD2 (6 bases). The CDR3 loop spans 14 amino acids. Germline V CDR1 and CDR2: KGHSH, LQKENI. With 3 bases removed from V and 8 bases from J, the gap between germline ends came to 14 bases.